This T cell receptor (beta chain) comes out of a study of human T cells and chemical hapten exposure. The library put unique molecular identifiers onto individual cDNA molecules. TCRdb used MiXCR to reprocess the RACE reads, holding one entry per CDR3 protein. The sample lists fewer than 300,000 distinct CDR3 sequences; 7.5% to 8% were seen once. This clonotype was observed at least ten times. The V end lost 1 base, the J end lost 3 bases, and 10 bases lay between the germline ends. Germline CDR1 SGHTA, CDR2 FQGNSA. The CDR3 contains 14 residues. Time point noted: pre-sensitization, week 0. As for treatment: therapeutic diphenylcyclopropenone sensitization with weekly scalp DPC.

The receptor was isolated from a young man with alopecia areata. Some clones in this sample may be carry-over from other donors' samples. The chain joins TRBV7-2 to TRBJ2-7; D is unresolved. Sequenced material: whole blood, taken in connection with sensitization to the hapten diphenylcyclopropenone (DPC). The CDR3 DNA reads as TGTGCCAGCAGCTTAGAACAATCTTACTACGAGCAGTACTTC. It translates to CASSLEQSYYEQYF.